A selection of T cell receptor beta chains follows, all from one sample in a study of shared clonotypes between healthy human individuals. Libraries were prepared by immunoSEQ multiplex PCR; TCRdb keeps only in-frame clonotypes and omits some of them. The sample yields 2 million to 2.5 million clones, 90% to 96% seen once. Sequenced sample: naive CD4+ T cells sorted from blood. The receptor source for this set is a man between 18 and 29 years old in good health. Each CDR3 is given with its conserved first and last residue. A D gene is named only where the DNA matches it firmly.

>TRBJ2-3|-|TRBV5-1
CASSFNRGLSTDTQYF
TGCGCCAGCAGCTTTAACAGGGGACTCAGCACAGATACGCAGTATTTT
>TRBJ1-5|TRBD1|TRBV7-2
CASSQFGLLGQGSNQPQHF
TGTGCCAGCAGCCAATTCGGTCTCTTAGGACAGGGTAGCAATCAGCCCCAGCATTTT
>TRBJ2-7|TRBD2|TRBV6-1
CASSDPTGINILAGHYEQYF
TGTGCCAGCAGTGATCCTACCGGGATTAACATTCTAGCGGGCCACTACGAGCAGTACTTC
>TRBJ2-7|-|TRBV5-4
CASSLQQGAYEQYF
TGTGCCAGCAGCTTGCAACAGGGAGCCTACGAGCAGTACTTC
>TRBJ1-1|-|TRBV18
CASSPREEAFF
TGTGCCAGCTCACCCCGTGAAGAAGCTTTCTTT
>TRBJ1-1|-|TRBV30
CAWSAIGLNTEAFF
TGTGCCTGGAGCGCCATCGGTCTGAACACTGAAGCTTTCTTT
>TRBJ2-1|-|TRBV6-1
CASSSATGPRGQFF
TGTGCCAGCAGTTCAGCGACAGGTCCCCGTGGGCAGTTCTTC
>TRBJ1-1|-|TRBV7-2
CASRGLDFVAFF
TGTGCCAGCAGGGGGTTGGATTTCGTAGCTTTCTTT
>TRBJ2-7|-|TRBV18
CASSPDFSGARRAEQYF
TGTGCCAGCTCACCAGACTTTTCTGGGGCGCGACGCGCCGAGCAGTACTTC
>TRBJ2-1|TRBD2|TRBV12-5
CASGPSGGGEQFF
TGTGCTAGTGGTCCCAGCGGGGGAGGTGAGCAGTTCTTC
>TRBJ1-6|TRBD1|TRBV5-1
CASSLASTGDSPLHF
TGCGCCAGCAGCTTGGCCTCGACAGGGGATTCACCCCTCCACTTT